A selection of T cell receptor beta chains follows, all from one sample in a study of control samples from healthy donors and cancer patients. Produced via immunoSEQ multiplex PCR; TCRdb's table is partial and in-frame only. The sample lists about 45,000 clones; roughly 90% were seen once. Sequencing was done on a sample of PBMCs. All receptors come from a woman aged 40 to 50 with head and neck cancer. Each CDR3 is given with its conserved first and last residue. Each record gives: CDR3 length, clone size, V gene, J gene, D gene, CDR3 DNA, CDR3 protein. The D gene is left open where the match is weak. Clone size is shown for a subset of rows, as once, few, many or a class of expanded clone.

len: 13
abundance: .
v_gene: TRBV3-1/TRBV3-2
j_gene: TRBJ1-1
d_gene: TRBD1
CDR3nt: TGTGCCAGCAGCCAAGCAGGGGGCACTGAAGCTTTCTTT
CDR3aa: CASSQAGGTEAFF

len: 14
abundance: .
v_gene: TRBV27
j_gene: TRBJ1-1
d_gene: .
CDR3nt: TGTGCCAGCAGTTCCAACCTGGCGGGCACTGAAGCTTTCTTT
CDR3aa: CASSSNLAGTEAFF

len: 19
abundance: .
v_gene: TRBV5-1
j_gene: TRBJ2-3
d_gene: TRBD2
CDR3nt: TGCGCCAGCAGCTTGGCATCTATAGGCGGGGGGGCCTACACAGATACGCAGTATTTT
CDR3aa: CASSLASIGGGAYTDTQYF

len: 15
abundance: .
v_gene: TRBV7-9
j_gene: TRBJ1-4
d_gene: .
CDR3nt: TGTGCCAGCAGCTTAGCTACAGGAGGTAATGAAAAACTGTTTTTT
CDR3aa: CASSLATGGNEKLFF

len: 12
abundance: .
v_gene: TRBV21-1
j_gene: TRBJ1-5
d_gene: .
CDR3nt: TGTGCCAGCAGCAAAGAAGATCAGCCCCAGCATTTT
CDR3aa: CASSKEDQPQHF

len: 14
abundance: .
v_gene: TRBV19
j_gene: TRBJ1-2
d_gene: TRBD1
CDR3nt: TGTGCCAGTAGTATCCAGACAGGGAACTATGGCTACACCTTC
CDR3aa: CASSIQTGNYGYTF

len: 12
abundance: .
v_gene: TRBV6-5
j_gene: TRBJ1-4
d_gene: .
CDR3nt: TGTGCCAGCAGTCCCATGGGGGGCAGACTGTTTTTT
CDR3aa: CASSPMGGRLFF

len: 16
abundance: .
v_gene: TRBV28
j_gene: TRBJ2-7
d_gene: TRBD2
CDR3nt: TGTGCCAGCAGGACTAGCGGGAGGGCCCCCGCCTACGAGCAGTACTTC
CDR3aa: CASRTSGRAPAYEQYF

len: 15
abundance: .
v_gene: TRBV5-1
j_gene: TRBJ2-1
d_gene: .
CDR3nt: TGCGCCAGCAGCTTGGAAGGTCGGAGCGACAATGAGCAGTTCTTC
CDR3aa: CASSLEGRSDNEQFF

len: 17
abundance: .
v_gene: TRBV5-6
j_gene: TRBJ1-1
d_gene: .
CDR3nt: TGTGCCAGCAGCCCATGGTGGGACCGACAGGTCAACACTGAAGCTTTCTTT
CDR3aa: CASSPWWDRQVNTEAFF

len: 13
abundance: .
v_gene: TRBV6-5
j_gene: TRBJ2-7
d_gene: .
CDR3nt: TGTGCCAGCGCTCGGGAGACCTCCTACGAGCAGTACTTC
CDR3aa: CASARETSYEQYF

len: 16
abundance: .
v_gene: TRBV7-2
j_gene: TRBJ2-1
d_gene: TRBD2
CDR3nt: TGTGCCAGCAGCTTAGGGTGGCGGGGGGCTTACAATGAGCAGTTCTTC
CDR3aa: CASSLGWRGAYNEQFF

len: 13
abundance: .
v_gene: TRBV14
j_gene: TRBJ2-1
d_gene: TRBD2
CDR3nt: TGTGCCAGCCGGACTAGCGGGAGTTATGAGCAGTTCTTC
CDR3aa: CASRTSGSYEQFF

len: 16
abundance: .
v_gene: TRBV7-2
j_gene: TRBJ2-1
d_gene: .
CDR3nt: TGTGCCAGCAGCCAAAGAGCACTAACCACCTACAATGAGCAGTTCTTC
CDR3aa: CASSQRALTTYNEQFF

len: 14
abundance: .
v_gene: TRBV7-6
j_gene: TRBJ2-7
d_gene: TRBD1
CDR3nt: TGTGCCAGCAGCTTGAGCCACAGGGGGGACGAGCAGTACTTC
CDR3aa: CASSLSHRGDEQYF

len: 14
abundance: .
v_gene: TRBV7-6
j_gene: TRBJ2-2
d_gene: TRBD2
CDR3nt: TGTGCCAGCAGCCCTAGCGGGAACACCGGGGAGCTGTTTTTT
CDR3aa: CASSPSGNTGELFF

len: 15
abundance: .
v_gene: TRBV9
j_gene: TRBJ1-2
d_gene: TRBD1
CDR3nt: TGTGCCAGCAGCGGCCGACAGGGGGCGGGATATGGCTACACCTTC
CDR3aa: CASSGRQGAGYGYTF

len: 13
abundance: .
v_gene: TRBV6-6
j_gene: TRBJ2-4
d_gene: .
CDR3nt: TGTGCCTGTTCTTATTCTGCCAAAAACATTCAGTACTTC
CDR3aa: CACSYSAKNIQYF

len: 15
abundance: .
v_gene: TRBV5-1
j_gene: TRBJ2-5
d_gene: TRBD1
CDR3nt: TGCGCCAGCAGCTTGGACCTCAGGGGGAGAGAGACCCAGTACTTC
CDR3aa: CASSLDLRGRETQYF

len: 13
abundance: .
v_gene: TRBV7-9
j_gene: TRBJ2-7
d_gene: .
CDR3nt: TGTGCCAGCAGCTTTTTCTCGGCCCACGAGCAGTACTTC
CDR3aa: CASSFFSAHEQYF

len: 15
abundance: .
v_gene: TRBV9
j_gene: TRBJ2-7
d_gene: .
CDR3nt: TGTGCCAGCAGCGTAGGGGTTAGTAGTTCGTACGAGCAGTACTTC
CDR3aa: CASSVGVSSSYEQYF

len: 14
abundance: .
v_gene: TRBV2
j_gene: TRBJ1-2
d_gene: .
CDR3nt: TGTGCCAGCAGTGTAGTAAAGGGAGGGAGCGGCTACACCTTC
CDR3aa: CASSVVKGGSGYTF

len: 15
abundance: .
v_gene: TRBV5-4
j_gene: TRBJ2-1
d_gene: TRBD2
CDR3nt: TGTGCCAGCAGCTTGGCCCCTAGCGGGGAAAATGAGCAGTTCTTC
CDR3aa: CASSLAPSGENEQFF

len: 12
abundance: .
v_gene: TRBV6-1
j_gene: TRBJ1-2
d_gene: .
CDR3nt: TGTGCCAGCAGTGACAGGAACTATGGCTACACCTTC
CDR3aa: CASSDRNYGYTF

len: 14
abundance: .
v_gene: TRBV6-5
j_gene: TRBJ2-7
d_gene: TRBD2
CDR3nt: TGTGCCAGCACTCGGGGGGGATTCTCCTACGAGCAGTACTTC
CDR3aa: CASTRGGFSYEQYF

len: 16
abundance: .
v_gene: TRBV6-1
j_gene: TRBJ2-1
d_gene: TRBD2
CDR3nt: TGTGCCAGCAGTGATATGACTAGCGGGAGCCACAATGAGCAGTTCTTC
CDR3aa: CASSDMTSGSHNEQFF

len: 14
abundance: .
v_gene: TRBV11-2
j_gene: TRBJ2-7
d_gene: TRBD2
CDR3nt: TGTGCCAGCAGCTTGGGCGGGAGACGAGGCGAGCAGTACTTC
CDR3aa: CASSLGGRRGEQYF

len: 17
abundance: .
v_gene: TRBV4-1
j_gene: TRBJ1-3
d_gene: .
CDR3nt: TGCGCCAGCAGCCAATCGGGAGGGAGGCGAACAGGAAACACCATATATTTT
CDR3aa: CASSQSGGRRTGNTIYF

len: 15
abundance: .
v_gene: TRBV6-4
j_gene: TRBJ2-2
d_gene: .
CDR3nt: TGTGCCAGCAGTGACACCGCAGGGCACACCGGGGAGCTGTTTTTT
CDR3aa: CASSDTAGHTGELFF

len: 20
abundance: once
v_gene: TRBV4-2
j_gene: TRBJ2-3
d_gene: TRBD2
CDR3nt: TGTGCCAGCAGCCAAGATTGGGCTAGCGGGCTTTCGGGGTCCACAGATACGCAGTATTTT
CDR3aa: CASSQDWASGLSGSTDTQYF

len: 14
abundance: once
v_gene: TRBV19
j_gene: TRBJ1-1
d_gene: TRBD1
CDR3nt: TGTGCCAGTAGTCCCCTACAGGGGGCGACTGAAGCTTTCTTT
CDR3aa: CASSPLQGATEAFF

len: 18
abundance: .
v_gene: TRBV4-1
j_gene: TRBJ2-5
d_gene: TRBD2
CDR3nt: TGCGCCAGCAGCCAAGGAACTAGCGGGGGGGGACTCCAAGAGACCCAGTACTTC
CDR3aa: CASSQGTSGGGLQETQYF

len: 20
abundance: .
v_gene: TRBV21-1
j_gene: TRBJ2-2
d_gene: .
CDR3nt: TGTGCCAGCAGCAAAGGGGCGAAGGGGGCCTACGGGGCGAACACCGGGGAGCTGTTTTTT
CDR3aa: CASSKGAKGAYGANTGELFF

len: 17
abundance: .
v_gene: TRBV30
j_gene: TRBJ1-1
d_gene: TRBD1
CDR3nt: TGTGCCTGGAGTGCGACAGGGGGCAAAATAATGGAGACTGAAGCTTTCTTT
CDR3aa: CAWSATGGKIMETEAFF

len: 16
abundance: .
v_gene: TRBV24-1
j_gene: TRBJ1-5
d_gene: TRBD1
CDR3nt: TGTGCCACCAGTGATCGCGACAGGGTCGACAATCAGCCCCAGCATTTT
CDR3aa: CATSDRDRVDNQPQHF

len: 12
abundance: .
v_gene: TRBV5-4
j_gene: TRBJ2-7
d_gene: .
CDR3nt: TGTGCCAGCAGCTTGGGGGGATACGAGCAGTACTTC
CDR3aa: CASSLGGYEQYF

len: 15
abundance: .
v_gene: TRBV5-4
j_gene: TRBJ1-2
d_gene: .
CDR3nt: TGTGCCAGCAGCTTGATCCGGGCCCGGGGCTATGGCTACACCTTC
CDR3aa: CASSLIRARGYGYTF

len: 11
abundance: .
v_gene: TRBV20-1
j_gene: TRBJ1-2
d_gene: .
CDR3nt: TGCAGTGCTACAGGAAAGTATGGCTACACCTTC
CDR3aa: CSATGKYGYTF

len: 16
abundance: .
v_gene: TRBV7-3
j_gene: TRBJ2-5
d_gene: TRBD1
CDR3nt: TGTGCCAGCAGCTTAAGGACAGGGGGCTTGGGTGAGACCCAGTACTTC
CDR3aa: CASSLRTGGLGETQYF

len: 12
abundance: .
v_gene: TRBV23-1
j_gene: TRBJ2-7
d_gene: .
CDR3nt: TGCGCCAGCAGTCAATCGACGGCCGAGCAGTACTTC
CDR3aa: CASSQSTAEQYF

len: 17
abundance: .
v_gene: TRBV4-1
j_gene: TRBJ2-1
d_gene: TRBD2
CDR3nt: TGCGCCAGCAGCCAAGAAGGTCGAGCGGGAGGGCCGAATGAGCAGTTCTTC
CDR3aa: CASSQEGRAGGPNEQFF

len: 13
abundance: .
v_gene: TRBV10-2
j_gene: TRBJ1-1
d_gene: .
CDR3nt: TGCGCCAGCAGTCACCAGGGGCGAACTGAAGCTTTCTTT
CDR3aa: CASSHQGRTEAFF

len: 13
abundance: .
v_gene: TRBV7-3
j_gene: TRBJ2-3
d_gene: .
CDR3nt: TGTGCCAGCAGCTCAGTTAACGGAGATACGCAGTATTTT
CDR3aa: CASSSVNGDTQYF

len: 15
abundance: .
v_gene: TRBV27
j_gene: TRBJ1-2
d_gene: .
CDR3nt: TGTGCCAGCAGTCCCCGGGGACGGTTAATCTATGGCTACACCTTC
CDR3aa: CASSPRGRLIYGYTF

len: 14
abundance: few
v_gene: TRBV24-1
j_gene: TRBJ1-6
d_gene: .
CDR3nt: TGTGCCACCATGCACAGGGACTATAATTCACCCCTCCACTTT
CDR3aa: CATMHRDYNSPLHF

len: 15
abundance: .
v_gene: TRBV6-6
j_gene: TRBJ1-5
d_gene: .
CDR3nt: TGTGCCAGCAGTACACAGGGCGTGGGCAATCAGCCCCAGCATTTT
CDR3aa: CASSTQGVGNQPQHF